This is a list of T cell receptor beta chains from one sample in a study of shared clonotypes between healthy human individuals. Sequenced by immunoSEQ multiplex PCR; TCRdb stores in-frame clones only, minus some. In the table there are 1 million to 1.3 million clones, 75% to 85% of which are singletons. Sequencing was performed on memory CD4+ T cells from PBMCs. The receptors shown here come from a young man in good health. Some clones in this sample may be carry-over from other donors' samples. Each CDR3 is given with its conserved first and last residue. A D gene is named only where the DNA matches it firmly. Where a row states a size, it is once, few, many or the class of an expanded clone; other rows omit it.

J: TRBJ1-1
D: -
V: TRBV28
size: -
DNA: TGTGCCAGCAGTTTATCCCCCCGACAGATTGAAGCTTTCTTT
CDR3: CASSLSPRQIEAFF

J: TRBJ2-1
D: -
V: TRBV30
size: -
DNA: TGTGCCTGGAGTGCGACCTTCAATGAGCAGTTCTTC
CDR3: CAWSATFNEQFF

J: TRBJ2-1
D: TRBD2
V: TRBV5-8
size: -
DNA: TGTGCCAGCAGCCGCGGGAGTTCTAGGTCCTACAATGAGCAGTTCTTC
CDR3: CASSRGSSRSYNEQFF

J: TRBJ2-7
D: TRBD1
V: TRBV11-3
size: -
DNA: TGTGCCAGCAGCCCTGGGACAGGGTCCCGCGAGCAGTACTTC
CDR3: CASSPGTGSREQYF

J: TRBJ2-7
D: -
V: TRBV21-1
size: once
DNA: TGTGCCAGCGGGGGCTACGAGCAGTACTTC
CDR3: CASGGYEQYF

J: TRBJ2-3
D: TRBD2
V: TRBV11-2
size: -
DNA: TGTGCCAGCAGCTATACTAGCGGGAGCACAGATACGCAGTATTTT
CDR3: CASSYTSGSTDTQYF

J: TRBJ1-2
D: TRBD1
V: TRBV27
size: -
DNA: TGTGCCAGCAGACAGGGGGCGCGGGATTGGGGCTACACCTTC
CDR3: CASRQGARDWGYTF

J: TRBJ2-1
D: TRBD1
V: TRBV7-3
size: -
DNA: TGTGCCAGCAGCTTAAGCGCAGGGGGCTACAATGAGCAGTTCTTC
CDR3: CASSLSAGGYNEQFF

J: TRBJ2-6
D: -
V: TRBV6-5
size: -
DNA: TGTGCCAGCAGCAGGTACTCTGGGGCCAACGTCCTGACTTTC
CDR3: CASSRYSGANVLTF

J: TRBJ1-1
D: -
V: TRBV19
size: -
DNA: TGTGCCACCGGCCGCCGGGCGAACACTGAAGCTTTCTTT
CDR3: CATGRRANTEAFF

J: TRBJ2-2
D: -
V: TRBV5-1
size: many
DNA: TGCGCCAGCAGCTTAATTGCAGGGAACACCGGGGAGCTGTTTTTT
CDR3: CASSLIAGNTGELFF

J: TRBJ2-7
D: -
V: TRBV27
size: -
DNA: TGTGCCAGCAGGGTTATCGGGACGGCTCCCTACGAGCAGTACTTC
CDR3: CASRVIGTAPYEQYF

J: TRBJ1-2
D: -
V: TRBV30
size: -
DNA: TGTGCCTGGAGTCCGGGCGGGTATGGCTACACCTTC
CDR3: CAWSPGGYGYTF

J: TRBJ2-3
D: TRBD2
V: TRBV5-1
size: -
DNA: TGCGCCAGCAGCTTGGGGGGATCTAGCGGGAGCCCAGAGAGCACAGATACGCAGTATTTT
CDR3: CASSLGGSSGSPESTDTQYF

J: TRBJ1-2
D: -
V: TRBV7-8
size: -
DNA: TGTGCCAGCAGCTTAGAGGAGCCTAACTACACCTTC
CDR3: CASSLEEPNYTF

J: TRBJ1-6
D: -
V: TRBV6-5
size: few
DNA: TGTGCCAGCAGTGAACGACGCGCACCCCTCCACTTT
CDR3: CASSERRAPLHF

J: TRBJ2-1
D: -
V: TRBV12-5
size: -
DNA: TGTGCTAGTGGAAAGGGGGTGAGCTCCTACAATGAGCAGTTCTTC
CDR3: CASGKGVSSYNEQFF

J: TRBJ2-5
D: -
V: TRBV5-1
size: -
DNA: TGCGCCAGCAGCCTAGCTGGCGGTCGGGAGACCCAGTACTTC
CDR3: CASSLAGGRETQYF

J: TRBJ1-5
D: TRBD1
V: TRBV28
size: -
DNA: TGTGCCAGCAGTTTATTTTTTGGGACAGGGAAAGTTCGGTTCCAGCATTTT
CDR3: CASSLFFGTGKVRFQHF

J: TRBJ2-7
D: -
V: TRBV19
size: -
DNA: TGTGCCAGTAGTGACCGCCCGGGGCCCTACGAGCAGTACTTC
CDR3: CASSDRPGPYEQYF